This T cell receptor beta chain was sequenced during a study of cytomegalovirus exposure and HLA in healthy donors. Amplification used 60 Vbeta primers and 13 Jbeta primers. Profiling relied on immunoSEQ multiplex PCR, and the TCRdb table lists in-frame clones only, not all of them. Of 65,000 to 85,000 clones in the sample, roughly 70% were seen once. Concerning this clone itself: Its antigen is as yet unknown.

The CDR3 extends over 12 amino acids. V dropped 4 bases and J dropped 10; count of bases not matched to a gene: 7. CDR1 is SGHNT, CDR2 YYREEE, per germline (reference sequence). Study-level results: In the analysis, some V segments, TRBV6-2 and TRBV6-3 included, were excluded as indistinguishable. The study put some 150 TCR beta chains on its list as cytomegalovirus-associated.

The TCR sequence derives from a male donor in good health and CMV-seropositive. The J gene is TRBJ1-1, the V gene TRBV5-4, with 7 bases identical to TRBD1. Sequenced input: PBMCs. The CDR3 region has the DNA TGTGCCAGCAGCACTGACAGGGTGGGAGCTTTCTTT. It codes for CASSTDRVGAFF.